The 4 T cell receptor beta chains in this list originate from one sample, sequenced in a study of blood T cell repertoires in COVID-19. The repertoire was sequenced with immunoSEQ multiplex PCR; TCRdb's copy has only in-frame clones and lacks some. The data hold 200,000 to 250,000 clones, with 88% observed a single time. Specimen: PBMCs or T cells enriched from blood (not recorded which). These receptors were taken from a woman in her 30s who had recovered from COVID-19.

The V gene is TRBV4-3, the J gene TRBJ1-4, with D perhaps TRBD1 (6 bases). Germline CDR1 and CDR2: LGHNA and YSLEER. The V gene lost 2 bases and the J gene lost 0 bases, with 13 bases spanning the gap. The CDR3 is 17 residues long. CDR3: CASSQTWTATTNEKLFF. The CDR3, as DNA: TGCGCCAGCAGCCAAACATGGACAGCAACAACTAATGAAAAACTGTTTTTT.

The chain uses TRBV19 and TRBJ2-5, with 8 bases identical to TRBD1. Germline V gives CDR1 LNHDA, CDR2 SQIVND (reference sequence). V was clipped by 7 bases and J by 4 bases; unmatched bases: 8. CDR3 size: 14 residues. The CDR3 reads CASKRAGGAETQYF. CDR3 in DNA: TGTGCCAGTAAGCGGGCAGGGGGCGCAGAGACCCAGTACTTC.

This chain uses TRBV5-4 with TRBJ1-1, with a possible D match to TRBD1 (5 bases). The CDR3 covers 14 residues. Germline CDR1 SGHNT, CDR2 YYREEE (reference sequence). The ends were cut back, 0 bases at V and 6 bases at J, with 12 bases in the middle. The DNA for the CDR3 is TGTGCCAGCAGCTTGGACAGGTGGGGTCCTGAAGCTTTCTTT. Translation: CASSLDRWGPEAFF.

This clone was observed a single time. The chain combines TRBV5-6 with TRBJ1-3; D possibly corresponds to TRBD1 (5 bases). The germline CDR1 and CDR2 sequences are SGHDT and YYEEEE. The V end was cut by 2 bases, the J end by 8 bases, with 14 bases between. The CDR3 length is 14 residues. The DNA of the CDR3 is TGTGCCAGCAGCTTAGGCGCAGGGCCGGACACCATATATTTT. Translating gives CASSLGAGPDTIYF.